These 18 T cell receptor beta chains were sequenced from one sample in a study of cytomegalovirus exposure and HLA in healthy donors. Generated by immunoSEQ multiplex PCR, the TCRdb table keeps only in-frame clones and is missing some. In the table there are some 130,000 clones, less than 90% of which are singletons. The sample comprised PBMCs. These receptors all stem from a man in his late teens or twenties in good health and CMV-seronegative.

The V and J genes are TRBV5-1 and TRBJ2-3, with 11 bases that match TRBD1. With V trimmed by 0 bases and J by 6 bases, 6 bases remained unmatched. This CDR3 contains 16 residues. Germline V gene data show CDR1 as SGHRS and CDR2 as YFSETQ. This chain's CDR3 is CASSLGDRGFVDTQYF. CDR3 nucleotide sequence: TGCGCCAGCAGCTTGGGGGACAGGGGGTTTGTGGATACGCAGTATTTT.

The V and J genes are TRBV19 and TRBJ2-1; TRBD2 is a possible D gene (6 bases). With 1 base removed from V and 4 bases from J, the gap between germline ends came to 11 bases. CDR1 and CDR2 from the germline V gene are LNHDA and SQIVND (reference sequence). The CDR3 loop spans 15 amino acids. DNA for the CDR3: TGTGCCAGTAGTATAGCCCCAGGGACTTACAATGAGCAGTTCTTC. It codes for CASSIAPGTYNEQFF.

The chain uses TRBV2 and TRBJ1-2; 7 bases are a match to TRBD1. After removal of 3 bases from V and 6 bases from J, the junction contained 1 base not matched to a gene. The CDR3 is 12 amino acids. Germline V gene sequence: CDR1 SNHLY, CDR2 FYNNEI. CDR3 in DNA: TGTGCCAGCAGTGAGACAGGGAATGGCTACACCTTC. Its translation is CASSETGNGYTF.

This clone was seen just once. The chain carries TRBV4-1 and TRBJ2-7; TRBD1 aligns across 9 bases. Germline loops: CDR1 MGHRA, CDR2 YSYEKL. This CDR3 comprises 15 residues. V dropped 5 bases and J dropped 4; count of bases not matched to a gene: 9. The CDR3 nucleotides are TGCGCCAGCAGCGATCCCGGGACAGGGTTGTACGAGCAGTACTTC. The encoded protein is CASSDPGTGLYEQYF.

The rearrangement uses TRBV5-1 and TRBJ1-4; a possible D gene is TRBD1 (6 bases). The germline V gene has CDR1 SGHRS and CDR2 YFSETQ. There are 14 residues in the CDR3. V dropped 1 base and J dropped 7 bases, with 11 bases sitting between them. CDR3 nucleotide sequence: TGCGCCAGCAGCTTGTCAGGGGTCGCTGAAAAACTGTTTTTT. Its translation is CASSLSGVAEKLFF.

The chain is built from TRBV27 and TRBJ2-7, with a possible D match to TRBD1 (6 bases). The CDR3 runs to 16 residues. Trimming stripped 2 bases from V and 4 bases from J, with 18 bases between. From germline, CDR1 is MNHEY and CDR2 SMNVEV (reference sequence). The CDR3 region is CASSLVSSRGFYEQYF. Here the CDR3 DNA reads TGTGCCAGCAGTTTAGTTTCGTCCAGGGGTTTTTACGAGCAGTACTTC.

J is TRBJ1-1 and V is TRBV7-6; 7 nucleotides agree with TRBD1. With V trimmed by 5 bases and J by 4 bases, 16 bases remained unmatched. Germline-derived CDR1 and CDR2 are SGHVS and FNYEAQ. The CDR3 has 17 residues. Written as DNA, the CDR3 is TGTGCCAGCAGCCGGTTACTAACAGGGCCAGGGGGCACTGAAGCTTTCTTT. It codes for CASSRLLTGPGGTEAFF.

The chain uses TRBV11-2 and TRBJ2-4; 11 bases align to TRBD2. There are 18 residues in the CDR3. The V gene's germline CDR1 is SGHAT and CDR2 FQNNGV. Unmatched junction bases numbered 8, after V lost 1 base and J lost 3 bases. CDR3 nucleotide sequence: TGTGCCAGCAGCTTAGGGACCAGACTAGCGGGGATCAAAAACATTCAGTACTTC. Its protein product is CASSLGTRLAGIKNIQYF.

V usage is TRBV7-2 and J usage is TRBJ1-1; 8 bases match TRBD1. Germline CDR1 is SGHTA and CDR2 is FQGNSA. J was trimmed by 1 base and V by 5 bases; bases with no gene match: 9. This CDR3 is 16 amino acids long. This chain's CDR3 is CASSPRRTGTNTEAFF. For the CDR3, the DNA is TGTGCCAGCAGCCCTAGAAGGACAGGGACGAACACTGAAGCTTTCTTT.

This clone was picked up a small number of times. The genes are TRBV28 and TRBJ1-5; unclear D gene. Trimming removed 6 bases at V and 0 bases at J, with 9 bases between. Germline CDR1 reads MDHEN; CDR2 reads SYDVKM. The CDR3 extends over 14 amino acids. In nucleotides, the CDR3 is TGTGCCAGCAGCCCCCCGGGTAGCAATCAGCCCCAGCATTTT. Translation: CASSPPGSNQPQHF.

V usage is TRBV5-6 and J usage is TRBJ2-3, with D maybe TRBD1 (6 bases). The V end lost 2 bases, the J end lost 6 bases, and 19 bases lay between the germline ends. CDR1 is SGHDT and CDR2 is YYEEEE in the germline V gene. This CDR3 is built from 16 residues. The CDR3 bases are TGTGCCAGCAGCTTTGAGGCAGGGGCTCTCCCGGATACGCAGTATTTT. It specifies CASSFEAGALPDTQYF.

The chain carries TRBV5-4 and TRBJ2-7; the D gene is possibly TRBD1 (6 bases). This CDR3 is built from 15 residues. V was clipped by 0 bases and J by 1 base, with 11 bases between them. The germline V gene encodes CDR1 SGHNT and CDR2 YYREEE (reference sequence). This CDR3 reads CASSLEQGPSYEQYF. Here the CDR3 DNA reads TGTGCCAGCAGCTTGGAACAGGGACCATCCTACGAGCAGTACTTC.

In its sample, this clone was seen a few times. The chain uses TRBV28 and TRBJ1-2, with a tentative D call TRBD1 (6 bases). V was trimmed by 2 bases and J by 8 bases, leaving 15 bases between them. This CDR3 has 14 amino acids. Per the germline V gene, CDR1 is MDHEN and CDR2 is SYDVKM. The CDR3 coding sequence is TGTGCCAGCAGTTTACCAATGATCACAGGGGGCTACACCTTC. Translating gives CASSLPMITGGYTF.

The V and J genes are TRBV6-5 and TRBJ1-2; no clear D gene. Germline CDR1 is MNHEY and CDR2 is SVGAGI. The CDR3 has 11 residues. The V end was cut by 2 bases, the J end by 8 bases, with 6 bases between. The chain's CDR3 is CASSYPEGYTF. The CDR3 DNA reads as TGTGCCAGCAGTTACCCCGAGGGCTACACCTTC.

This clone was found a few times. This rearrangement joins TRBV2 to TRBJ1-5; possible D gene TRBD1, 6 bases. Germline V gives CDR1 SNHLY, CDR2 FYNNEI. Trimming stripped 7 bases from V and 3 bases from J, with 10 bases between. This CDR3 is built from 13 residues. Written as DNA, the CDR3 is TGTGCCAGCACTCAGGGGCCCAATCAGCCCCAGCATTTT. This codes for CASTQGPNQPQHF. Together with reference TRBV2 and TRBJ1-5, the CDR3 gives the full variable domain: EPEVTQTPSHQVTQMGQEVILRCVPISNHLYFYWYRQILGQKVEFLVSFYNNEISEKSEIFDDQFSVERPDGSNFTLKIRSTKLEDSAMYFCASTQGPNQPQHFGDGTRLSIL.

The chain uses TRBV19 and TRBJ2-5, with D maybe TRBD1 (7 bases). The CDR3 consists of 14 residues. V was shortened by 6 bases and J by 5 bases, with 16 bases between the two germline ends. CDR1 and CDR2 from the germline V gene are LNHDA and SQIVND (reference sequence). The CDR3 sequence: CASSGGGVLETQYF. CDR3 coding DNA: TGTGCCAGTAGCGGAGGGGGCGTCCTCGAGACCCAGTACTTC.

The chain recombines TRBV18 with TRBJ1-2, with TRBD1 matching over 10 bases. The germline V gene encodes CDR1 KGHSH and CDR2 LQKENI. J lost 9 bases, V lost 3 bases, and 4 bases had no gene match. The CDR3 sequence is 13 residues long. The CDR3 region is CASSPGTGVSYTF. Here the CDR3 DNA reads TGTGCCAGCTCACCTGGGACAGGGGTTAGCTACACCTTC.

The chain combines TRBV19 with TRBJ2-1; the D gene is possibly TRBD1 (6 bases). The CDR3 is 15 residues long. V lost 3 bases to trimming and J lost 3 bases, with 12 bases between them. Germline CDR1 LNHDA, CDR2 SQIVND (reference sequence). The CDR3 region has the DNA TGTGCCAGTAGTATTGGGGGACAACACTACAATGAGCAGTTCTTC. Translated, it gives CASSIGGQHYNEQFF.